These 7 T cell receptor beta chains were sequenced from one sample in a study of T cells in women clearing cervical HPV infection. Assay used: immunoSEQ multiplex PCR; TCRdb lists only in-frame clones, some missing. The listing records some 30,000 clones. Sequencing input: blood buffy coat. These receptors were obtained from a woman aged 18 to 75 with a cervical HPV16 infection that either progressed to CIN3+ or cleared (not recorded which).

Concerning this clone itself: From the germline J gene comes the end of the CDR3, since the read stops 3 residues before it. The J gene is TRBJ1-3, the V gene TRBV10-3, with 7 bases fitting TRBD1. Germline V lookup: CDR1 ENHRY, CDR2 SYGVKD. The ends lost 11 bases at V and 3 bases at J; junction bases unmatched: 4. The CDR3 spans 12 residues. CDR3 in amino acids: CAVGDSGNTIYF. The sequenced part of the CDR3 DNA is TGTGCCGTCGGGGACAGTGGAAACACC.

For this clone: Read coverage stops 3 residues before the CDR3 terminus; the germline J gene supplies the remainder. The chain is built from TRBV5-6 and TRBJ1-2; D unclear. This CDR3 spans 13 amino acids. Germline loops: CDR1 SGHDT, CDR2 YYEEEE. V lost 5 bases and J 4 bases, leaving 12 bases between the germline ends. The CDR3 bases that were read are TGTGCCAGCAGTGCACCGCCCGGCTATGGC. Residues: CASSAPPGYG. The complete CDR3 sequence is CASSAPPGYGYTF. Based on the CDR3 plus reference TRBV5-6 and TRBJ1-2, the full variable domain is DAGVTQSPTHLIKTRGQQVTLRCSPKSGHDTVSWYQQALGQGPQFIFQYYEEEERQRGNFPDRFSGHQFPNYSSELNVNALLLGDSALYLCASSAPPGYGYTFGSGTRLTVV.

In regard to this clone: The CDR3 extends 3 residues past the end of the read, so its final part is completed from the germline J gene. The chain joins TRBV7-8 to TRBJ2-3, with D possibly TRBD2 on 6 matching bases. V shed 1 base and J shed 0 bases, with 11 bases lying between them. The germline gives CDR1 SGHVS, CDR2 FQNEAQ. The CDR3 sequence is 16 residues long. This CDR3 is CASSLDISGSTDTQYF. The DNA read from the CDR3 is TGTGCCAGCAGCTTAGATATTAGCGGTAGCACAGATACG.

As concerns this clone: From the germline J gene comes the end of the CDR3, since the read stops 3 residues before it. V gene TRBV28 combines with J gene TRBJ2-3; TRBD1 is a possible D gene (6 bases). V was shortened by 9 bases and J by 4 bases, with 17 bases between the two germline ends. Germline V CDR1 and CDR2: MDHEN, SYDVKM. The CDR3 consists of 14 residues. The CDR3 spells CASRIGGSADTQYF. The CDR3 bases that were read are TGTGCCAGTAGGATAGGGGGATCGGCAGATACG.

On this clone itself: The CDR3 extends 3 residues past the end of the read, so its final part is completed from the germline J gene. The V gene is TRBV30, the J gene TRBJ2-7, with 10 bases fitting TRBD1. The germline CDR1 and CDR2 sequences are GTSNPN and SVGIG (reference sequence). V lost 4 bases to trimming and J lost 2 bases; unmatched junction nucleotides: 5. This CDR3 spans 14 amino acids. This CDR3 is CAWISDRGTYEQYF. Incomplete CDR3 DNA: TGTGCCTGGATTTCGGACAGGGGGACCTACGAG.

CDR3 region: CASSLEVRETQYF. The covered CDR3 bases are TGCGCCAGCAGCTTGGAGGTGAGAGAGACC. J is TRBJ2-5 and V is TRBV5-1; D unresolved. Sequencing ends 3 residues short of the CDR3 end; the germline J gene provides the rest. CDR3 length equals 13 residues. Trimming pared 0 bases from V and 4 bases from J, leaving 7 bases between. From germline, CDR1 is SGHRS and CDR2 YFSETQ.

CDR3 DNA (partial): TGTGCCAGCAGTGCCAGACTGAGCAATCAGCCC. Protein product: CASSARLSNQP. The entire CDR3 reads CASSARLSNQPQHF. The genes are TRBV6-1 and TRBJ1-5, with D hard to call. The observed sequence ends 3 residues before the CDR3 terminus, with the missing tail filled in from the germline J gene. The CDR3 length is 14 residues. The germline V and J ends were trimmed by 4 bases and 1 base, with 8 bases remaining between them. Looked up from germline, CDR1 is MNHNS and CDR2 is SASEGT.